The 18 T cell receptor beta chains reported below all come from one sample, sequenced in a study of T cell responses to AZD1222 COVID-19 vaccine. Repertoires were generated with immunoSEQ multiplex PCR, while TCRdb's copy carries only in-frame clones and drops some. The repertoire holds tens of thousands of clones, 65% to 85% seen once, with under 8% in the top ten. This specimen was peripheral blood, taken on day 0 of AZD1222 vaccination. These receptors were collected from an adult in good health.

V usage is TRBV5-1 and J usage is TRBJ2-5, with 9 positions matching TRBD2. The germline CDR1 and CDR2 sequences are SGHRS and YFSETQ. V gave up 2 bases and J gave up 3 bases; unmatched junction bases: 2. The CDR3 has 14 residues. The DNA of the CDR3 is TGCGCCAGCAGCTTTGCGGGGGGGGAAGAGACCCAGTACTTC. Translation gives CASSFAGGEETQYF.

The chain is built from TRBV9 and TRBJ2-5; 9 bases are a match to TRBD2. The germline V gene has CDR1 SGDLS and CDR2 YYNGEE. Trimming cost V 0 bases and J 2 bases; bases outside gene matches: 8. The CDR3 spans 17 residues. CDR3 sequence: CASSVAATSGLQETQYF. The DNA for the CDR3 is TGTGCCAGCAGCGTAGCAGCGACTAGCGGCCTACAAGAGACCCAGTACTTC.

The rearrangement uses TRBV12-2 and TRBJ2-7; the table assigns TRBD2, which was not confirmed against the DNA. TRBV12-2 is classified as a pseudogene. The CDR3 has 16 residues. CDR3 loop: CASRTPFSGGRHEQYF. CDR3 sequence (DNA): TGTGCAAGTCGCACCCCCTTTAGCGGGGGAAGGCACGAGCAGTACTTC.

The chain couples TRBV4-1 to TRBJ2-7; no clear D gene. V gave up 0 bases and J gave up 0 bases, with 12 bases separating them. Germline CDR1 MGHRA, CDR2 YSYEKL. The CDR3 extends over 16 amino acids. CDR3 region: CASSQDTRTPSYEQYF. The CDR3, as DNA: TGCGCCAGCAGCCAAGATACGCGGACCCCCTCCTACGAGCAGTACTTC.

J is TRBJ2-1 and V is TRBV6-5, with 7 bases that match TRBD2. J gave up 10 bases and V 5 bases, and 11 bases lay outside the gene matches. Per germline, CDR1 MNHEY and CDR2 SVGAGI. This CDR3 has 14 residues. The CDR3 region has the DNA TGTGCCAGCAGTCTGAATTGGGAGGGTAGGGAGCAGTTCTTC. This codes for CASSLNWEGREQFF.

The CDR3 nucleotides read TGCGCCAGCAGTCAATCGCCAGGGGGTGAAGAGACCCAGTACTTC. Translated: CASSQSPGGEETQYF. The V gene is TRBV23-1, the J gene TRBJ2-5; 7 bases match TRBD1. TRBV23-1 is recorded as an ORF, its role being uncertain. V lost 0 bases and J lost 3; bases outside the gene matches: 4. The CDR3 is 15 amino acids.

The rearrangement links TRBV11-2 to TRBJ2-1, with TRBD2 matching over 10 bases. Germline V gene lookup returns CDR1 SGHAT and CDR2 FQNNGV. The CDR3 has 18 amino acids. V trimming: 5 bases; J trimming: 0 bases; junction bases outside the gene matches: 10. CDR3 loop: CASSTRGVAGGSYNEQFF. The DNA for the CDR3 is TGTGCCAGCAGCACGAGAGGCGTAGCGGGGGGCTCCTACAATGAGCAGTTCTTC.

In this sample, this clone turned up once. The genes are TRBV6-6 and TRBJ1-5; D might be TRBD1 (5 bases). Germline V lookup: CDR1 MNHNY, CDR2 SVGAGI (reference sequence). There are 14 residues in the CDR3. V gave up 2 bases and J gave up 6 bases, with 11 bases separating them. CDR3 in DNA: TGTGCCAGCAGTTACGGCAGGGAGGGTCAGCCCCAGCATTTT. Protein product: CASSYGREGQPQHF.

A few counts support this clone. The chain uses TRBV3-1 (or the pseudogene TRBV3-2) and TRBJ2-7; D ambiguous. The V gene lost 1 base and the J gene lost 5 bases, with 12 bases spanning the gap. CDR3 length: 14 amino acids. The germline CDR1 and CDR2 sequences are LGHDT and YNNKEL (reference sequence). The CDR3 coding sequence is TGTGCCAGCAGCCAAGGAAGAATCGTAAACGAGCAGTACTTC. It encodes CASSQGRIVNEQYF.

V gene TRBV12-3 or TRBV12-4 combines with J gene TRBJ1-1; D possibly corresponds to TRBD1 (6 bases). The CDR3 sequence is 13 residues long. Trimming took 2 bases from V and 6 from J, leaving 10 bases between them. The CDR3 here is CASSLRQEAEAFF. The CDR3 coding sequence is TGTGCCAGCAGTTTACGACAGGAGGCTGAAGCTTTCTTT.

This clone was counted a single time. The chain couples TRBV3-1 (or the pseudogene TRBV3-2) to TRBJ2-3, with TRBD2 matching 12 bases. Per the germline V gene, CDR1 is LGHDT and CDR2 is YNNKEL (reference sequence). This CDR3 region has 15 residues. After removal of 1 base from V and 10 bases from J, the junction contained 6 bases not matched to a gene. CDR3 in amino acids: CASSQVLAGGPPQYF. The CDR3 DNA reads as TGTGCCAGCAGCCAAGTACTAGCGGGGGGACCACCGCAGTATTTT.

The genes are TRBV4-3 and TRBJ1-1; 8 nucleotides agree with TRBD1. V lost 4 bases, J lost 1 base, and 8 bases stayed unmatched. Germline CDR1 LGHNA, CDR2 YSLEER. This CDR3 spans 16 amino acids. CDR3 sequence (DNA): TGCGCCAGCAGCCCAGATCGGACAGGGTGGAACACTGAAGCTTTCTTT. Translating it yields CASSPDRTGWNTEAFF.

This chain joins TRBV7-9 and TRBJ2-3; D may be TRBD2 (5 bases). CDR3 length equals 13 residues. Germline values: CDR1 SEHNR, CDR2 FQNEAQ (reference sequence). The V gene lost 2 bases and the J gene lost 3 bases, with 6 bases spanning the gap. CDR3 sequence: CASSLPGTDTQYF. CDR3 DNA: TGTGCCAGCAGCTTACCGGGGACAGATACGCAGTATTTT.

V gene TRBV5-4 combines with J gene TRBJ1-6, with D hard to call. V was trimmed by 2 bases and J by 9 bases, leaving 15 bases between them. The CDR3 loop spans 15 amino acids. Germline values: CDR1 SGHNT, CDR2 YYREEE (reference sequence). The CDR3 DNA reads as TGTGCCAGCAGCTTCCCGGACGGCAGAGGTTCACCCCTCCACTTT. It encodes CASSFPDGRGSPLHF.

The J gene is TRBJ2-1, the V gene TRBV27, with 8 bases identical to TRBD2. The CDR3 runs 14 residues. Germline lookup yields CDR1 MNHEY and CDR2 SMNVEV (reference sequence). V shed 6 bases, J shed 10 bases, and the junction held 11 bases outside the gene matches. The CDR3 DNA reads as TGTGCCAGCAGCCATGCGGGGGGCTTCGGGGAGCAGTTCTTC. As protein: CASSHAGGFGEQFF.

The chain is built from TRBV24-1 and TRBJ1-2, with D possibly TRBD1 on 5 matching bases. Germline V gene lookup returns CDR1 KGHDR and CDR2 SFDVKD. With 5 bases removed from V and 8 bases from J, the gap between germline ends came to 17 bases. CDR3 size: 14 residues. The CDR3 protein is CATSAQEGPDGYTF. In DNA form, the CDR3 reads TGTGCCACCAGTGCTCAAGAGGGGCCGGACGGCTACACCTTC.

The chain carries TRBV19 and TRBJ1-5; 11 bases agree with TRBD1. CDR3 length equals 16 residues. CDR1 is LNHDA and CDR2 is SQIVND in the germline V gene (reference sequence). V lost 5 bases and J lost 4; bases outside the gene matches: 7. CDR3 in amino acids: CASSSIGQGANQPQHF. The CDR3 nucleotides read TGTGCCAGTAGTTCCATCGGACAGGGGGCTAATCAGCCCCAGCATTTT.

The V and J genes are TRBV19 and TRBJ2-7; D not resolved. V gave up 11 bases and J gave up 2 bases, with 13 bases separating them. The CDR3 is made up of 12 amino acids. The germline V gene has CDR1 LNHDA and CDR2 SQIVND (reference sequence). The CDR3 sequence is CALRISTYEQYF. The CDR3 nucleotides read TGTGCCCTCCGGATCTCAACCTACGAGCAGTACTTC.